These 23 T cell receptor beta chains were all obtained from the same sample, sequenced in a study of blood T cell repertoires in COVID-19. Clones were read by immunoSEQ multiplex PCR, and TCRdb kept only the in-frame ones, dropping some. The profile shows tens of thousands of clones, roughly 89% of them singletons. The material sequenced was peripheral blood. Receptors were obtained from a man aged 45-60 years with acute or convalescent COVID-19.

This clone occurred once. This rearrangement joins TRBV11-2 to TRBJ2-7; D ambiguous. The CDR3 extends over 16 amino acids. Germline lookup yields CDR1 SGHAT and CDR2 FQNNGV. Trimming removed 1 base from V and 2 bases from J, with 15 bases in between. CDR3 DNA sequence: TGTGCCAGCAGCTTAGTTAGGTTCGGCAGGCCCTACGAGCAGTACTTC. Translated: CASSLVRFGRPYEQYF.

The rearrangement joins TRBV4-2 to TRBJ2-2; perhaps TRBD2 as D (5 bases). Germline-derived CDR1 and CDR2 are LGHNA and YNFKEQ. The ends were cut back, 4 bases at V and 0 bases at J, with 12 bases in the middle. The CDR3 has 16 amino acids. CDR3 sequence: CASSPPLAPNTGELFF. The CDR3 coding sequence is TGTGCCAGCAGCCCACCTCTAGCACCGAACACCGGGGAGCTGTTTTTT.

The V and J genes are TRBV5-1 and TRBJ2-5; 8 positions match TRBD2. Germline V gives CDR1 SGHRS, CDR2 YFSETQ. The CDR3 sequence is 15 residues long. Unmatched junction bases numbered 4, after V lost 3 bases and J lost 0 bases. CDR3 bases: TGCGCCAGCAGCTCACCGGGACTAGACCAAGAGACCCAGTACTTC. This sequence encodes CASSSPGLDQETQYF.

The chain has TRBV6-5 and TRBJ1-5, with TRBD1 matching 8 bases. The CDR3 covers 15 residues. With 9 bases clipped from V and 0 bases from J, the junction kept 7 bases outside the gene matches. Germline lookup yields CDR1 MNHEY and CDR2 SVGAGI. CDR3 sequence (DNA): TGTGCCAGTGGGACAGGATCATATAGCAATCAGCCCCAGCATTTT. Protein product: CASGTGSYSNQPQHF.

This chain links TRBV7-2 with TRBJ2-1; D may be TRBD2 (7 bases). The V and J ends lost 5 bases and 5 bases respectively, with 16 bases between them. Germline V gene data show CDR1 as SGHTA and CDR2 as FQGNSA. The CDR3 length is 15 residues. CDR3 sequence (DNA): TGTGCCAGCAGCCCTGGGGGGGGGCAGGACAATGAGCAGTTCTTC. Protein: CASSPGGGQDNEQFF.

This chain uses TRBV27 with TRBJ1-5; possibly TRBD1 for D (5 bases). This CDR3 has 14 residues. Looked up from germline, CDR1 is MNHEY and CDR2 is SMNVEV (reference sequence). V lost 6 bases to trimming and J lost 4 bases, with 13 bases between them. The DNA of the CDR3 is TGTGCCAGCAGCTCCGACAGCCCTAATCAGCCCCAGCATTTT. Amino acids: CASSSDSPNQPQHF.

This chain joins TRBV28 and TRBJ1-6; no clear D gene. Trimming left V 4 bases short and J 11 bases short, with 18 bases between. This CDR3 contains 15 residues. Germline CDR1 reads MDHEN; CDR2 reads SYDVKM. The CDR3 sequence is CASSSRQISTPPLHF. DNA for the CDR3: TGTGCCAGCAGTTCCAGGCAAATCTCCACTCCACCCCTCCACTTT.

V gene TRBV7-9 combines with J gene TRBJ2-1; D not certain. The CDR3 has 17 amino acids. Trimming took 3 bases from V and 4 from J, leaving 19 bases between them. Looked up from germline, CDR1 is SEHNR and CDR2 is FQNEAQ (reference sequence). As DNA, the CDR3 is TGTGCCAGCAGCTTCTCGGTCCACCAAACGCGGTACAATGAGCAGTTCTTC. Translated: CASSFSVHQTRYNEQFF. Based on the CDR3 plus reference TRBV7-9 and TRBJ2-1, the full variable domain is DTGVSQNPRHKITKRGQNVTFRCDPISEHNRLYWYRQTLGQGPEFLTYFQNEAQLEKSRLLSDRFSAERPKGSFSTLEIQRTEQGDSAMYLCASSFSVHQTRYNEQFFGPGTRLTVL.

CDR3 sequence (DNA): TGTGCCAGCACCCCCGACGGGGGTAGGACCGGGGAGCTGTTTTTT. This translates into CASTPDGGRTGELFF. The V and J genes are TRBV5-4 and TRBJ2-2; tentative D call: TRBD2 (6 bases). The V gene's germline CDR1 is SGHNT and CDR2 YYREEE (reference sequence). This CDR3 comprises 15 residues. The V end lost 6 bases, the J end lost 5 bases, and 17 bases lay between the germline ends.

The chain uses TRBV6-5 and TRBJ2-5, with TRBD2 matching 10 bases. J gave up 2 bases and V 6 bases, and 6 bases lay outside the gene matches. This CDR3 region has 15 residues. Germline CDR1 and CDR2: MNHEY and SVGAGI. The CDR3 is CASSWTSGLQETQYF. CDR3 nucleotide sequence: TGTGCCAGCAGCTGGACTAGCGGACTACAAGAGACCCAGTACTTC.

V gene TRBV3-1 (or the pseudogene TRBV3-2) combines with J gene TRBJ2-2; 9 bases are shared with TRBD1. The CDR3 loop spans 16 amino acids. Germline CDR1 and CDR2: LGHDT and YNNKEL (reference sequence). V lost 7 bases and J lost 2; bases outside the gene matches: 8. Written as DNA, the CDR3 is TGTGCCAGCAACGGGGACAGGGAGTACAACACCGGGGAGCTGTTTTTT. Protein sequence: CASNGDREYNTGELFF.

This rearrangement joins TRBV6-6 to TRBJ2-7, with D possibly being TRBD1 (6 bases). Germline CDR1 is MNHNY and CDR2 is SVGAGI (reference sequence). This CDR3 is built from 13 residues. V dropped 6 bases and J dropped 0 bases, with 9 bases sitting between them. In DNA, the CDR3 is TGTGCCAGCAGGGACAGCAACTCCTACGAGCAGTACTTC. It yields the protein CASRDSNSYEQYF.

The chain carries TRBV7-8 and TRBJ1-2; weak D call: TRBD1 (6 bases). Trimming took off 5 bases at V and 4 bases at J, with 17 bases between the two ends. The CDR3 has 15 amino acids. CDR1 and CDR2 (germline): SGHVS, FQNEAQ. For the CDR3, the DNA is TGTGCCAGCAGCCCGACAGGACTGGAGCGCTATGGCTACACCTTC. Translation gives CASSPTGLERYGYTF.

The chain employs TRBV30 and TRBJ1-5, with D hard to call. Germline values: CDR1 GTSNPN, CDR2 SVGIG (reference sequence). V was cut by 0 bases and J by 9 bases, with 15 bases left in between. The CDR3 extends over 14 amino acids. Here the CDR3 reads CAWSVRSSNGPQHF. The CDR3 DNA reads as TGTGCCTGGAGTGTACGTAGTAGCAATGGGCCCCAGCATTTT.

V gene TRBV30 combines with J gene TRBJ1-6; D remains ambiguous. The V end lost 5 bases, the J end lost 7 bases, and 6 bases lay between the germline ends. The CDR3 totals 11 residues. Looked up from germline, CDR1 is GTSNPN and CDR2 is SVGIG (reference sequence). The CDR3: CAWALNSPLHF. CDR3 nucleotide sequence: TGTGCCTGGGCCCTAAATTCACCCCTCCACTTT.

This chain uses TRBV2 with TRBJ2-7; 11 nucleotides align to TRBD2. The CDR3 extends over 14 amino acids. V shed 7 bases and J 2 bases; nucleotides not matched to a gene: 4. CDR1 SNHLY and CDR2 FYNNEI come from the germline V gene. CDR3 in amino acids: CASNVAGGPYEQYF. In DNA form, the CDR3 reads TGTGCCAGCAACGTAGCGGGAGGGCCCTACGAGCAGTACTTC.

V is TRBV4-3 and J is TRBJ2-2, with 9 bases aligning to TRBD2. Per the germline V gene, CDR1 is LGHNA and CDR2 is YSLEER. J gave up 7 bases and V 1 base, and 7 bases lay outside the gene matches. The CDR3 runs 16 residues. The CDR3 bases are TGCGCCAGCAGCCAAGTACGAGCGGGAGGTGTCGGGGAGCTGTTTTTT. Protein: CASSQVRAGGVGELFF.

This clone has only one observation. V is TRBV30 and J is TRBJ2-3; 8 bases match TRBD2. This CDR3 spans 13 amino acids. V trimming: 3 bases; J trimming: 6 bases; junction bases outside the gene matches: 5. Per germline, CDR1 GTSNPN and CDR2 SVGIG (reference sequence). In DNA, the CDR3 is TGTGCCTGGAGCCGAGCGGGGGCCGATACGCAGTATTTT. It is translated as CAWSRAGADTQYF.

This clone was observed a single time. The V and J genes are TRBV11-2 and TRBJ2-4, with D perhaps TRBD2 (7 bases). V was shortened by 8 bases and J by 2 bases, with 16 bases between the two germline ends. The germline V gene encodes CDR1 SGHAT and CDR2 FQNNGV. The CDR3 loop spans 15 amino acids. In DNA form, the CDR3 reads TGTGCCAGCCTCCGGGGGGCGCAGACCAAAAACATTCAGTACTTC. Amino acids: CASLRGAQTKNIQYF.

This chain connects TRBV29-1 to TRBJ1-3; unclear D gene. Trimming took off 6 bases at V and 3 bases at J, with 12 bases between the two ends. The length of the CDR3 is 13 residues. Looked up from germline, CDR1 is SQVTM and CDR2 is ANQGSEA. Here the CDR3 reads CSVRGIGGNTIYF. DNA of the CDR3: TGCAGCGTGCGAGGAATCGGTGGAAACACCATATATTTT.

The chain is built from TRBV6-5 and TRBJ1-1; 9 bases agree with TRBD1. J lost 5 bases, V lost 7 bases, and 11 bases had no gene match. This CDR3 region has 15 residues. Germline-derived CDR1 and CDR2 are MNHEY and SVGAGI. The CDR3 DNA reads TGTGCCAGCACCAATCCGTTTGGGACAGGGACTGAAGCTTTCTTT. The encoded protein is CASTNPFGTGTEAFF.

The chain combines TRBV30 with TRBJ2-4; D is possibly TRBD2 (6 bases). The CDR3 has 11 amino acids. With 5 bases removed from V and 6 bases from J, the gap between germline ends came to 8 bases. Germline V gene lookup returns CDR1 GTSNPN and CDR2 SVGIG (reference sequence). In nucleotides, the CDR3 is TGTGCCTGGGAGGGAGGAAACATTCAGTACTTC. It encodes CAWEGGNIQYF.

This clone was seen once. The chain recombines TRBV28 with TRBJ2-1, with D maybe TRBD2 (7 bases). Germline V lookup: CDR1 MDHEN, CDR2 SYDVKM. The CDR3 loop spans 15 amino acids. Trimming took 3 bases from V and 3 from J, leaving 12 bases between them. The DNA of the CDR3 is TGTGCCAGCAGTTTCCGGGGGGCCGGCTACAATGAGCAGTTCTTC. Translated: CASSFRGAGYNEQFF.